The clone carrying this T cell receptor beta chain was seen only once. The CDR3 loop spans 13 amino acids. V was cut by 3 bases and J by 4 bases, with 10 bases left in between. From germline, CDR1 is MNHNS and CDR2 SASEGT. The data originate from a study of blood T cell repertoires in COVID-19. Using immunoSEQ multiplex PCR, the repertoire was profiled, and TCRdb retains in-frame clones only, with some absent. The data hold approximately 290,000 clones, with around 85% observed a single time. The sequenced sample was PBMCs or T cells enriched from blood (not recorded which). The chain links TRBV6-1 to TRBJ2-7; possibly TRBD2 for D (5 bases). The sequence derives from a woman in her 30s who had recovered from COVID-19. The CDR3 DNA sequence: TGTGCCAGCAGTGAGATGCTAGCTTACGAGCAGTACTTC. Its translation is CASSEMLAYEQYF.